A selection of T cell receptor beta chains follows, all from one sample in a study of cytomegalovirus exposure and HLA in healthy donors. This table comes from immunoSEQ multiplex PCR, and its TCRdb copy is limited to in-frame clones, with some not included. Among 95,000 to 150,000 clones, roughly 78% were seen once, and the ten largest hold around 3%. The material sequenced was PBMCs. Receptors were obtained from a woman in her twenties or thirties in good health and CMV-seropositive. Both conserved end residues are part of each CDR3. Clone size is shown for a subset of rows, as once, few, many or a class of expanded clone.

clone_size	v_call	j_call	cdr3_aa
once	TRBV6-6	TRBJ1-5	CASTPAGGTEPQHF
-	TRBV30	TRBJ1-2	CAWVQGLGGYTF
-	TRBV7-3	TRBJ2-1	CASSPSGGASYNEQFF
-	TRBV29-1	TRBJ2-5	CSASGTGLQETQYF
-	TRBV6-6	TRBJ2-3	CASSQVDRGLTDTQYF
-	TRBV11-2	TRBJ2-5	CASSTRGETQYF
-	TRBV6-5	TRBJ2-1	CASRPSGGNEQFF
-	TRBV5-1	TRBJ1-1	CASKATAVAVEAFF
-	TRBV11-2	TRBJ1-4	CASSYRGTNEKLFF
-	TRBV7-6	TRBJ2-6	CASSFWPPSGANVLTF
-	TRBV6-1	TRBJ2-3	CASIPGIGADTQYF
once	TRBV7-3	TRBJ2-1	CASSDTGTVSNEQFF
-	TRBV29-1	TRBJ2-1	CSVNRQGDEQFF
few	TRBV15	TRBJ2-5	CATSRDFRGVETQYF
-	TRBV28	TRBJ1-1	CASSFSRGTRNTEAFF
-	TRBV28	TRBJ2-5	CASSFEWGHQETQYF
-	TRBV5-1	TRBJ2-7	CASSRDSTYEQYF